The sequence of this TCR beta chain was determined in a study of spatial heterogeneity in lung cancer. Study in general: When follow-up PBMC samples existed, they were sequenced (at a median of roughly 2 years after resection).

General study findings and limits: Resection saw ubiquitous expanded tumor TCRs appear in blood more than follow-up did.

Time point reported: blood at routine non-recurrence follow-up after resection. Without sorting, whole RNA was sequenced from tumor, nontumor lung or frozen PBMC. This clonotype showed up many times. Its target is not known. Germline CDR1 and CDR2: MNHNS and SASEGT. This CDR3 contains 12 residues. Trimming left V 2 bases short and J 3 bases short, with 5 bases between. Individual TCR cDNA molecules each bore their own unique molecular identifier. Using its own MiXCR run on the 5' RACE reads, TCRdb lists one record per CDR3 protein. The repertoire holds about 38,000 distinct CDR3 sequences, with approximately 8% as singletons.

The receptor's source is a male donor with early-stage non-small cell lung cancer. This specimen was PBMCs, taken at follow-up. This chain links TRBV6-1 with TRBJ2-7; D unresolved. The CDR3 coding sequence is TGTGCCAGCAGTGAATTTGTCTACGAGCAGTACTTC. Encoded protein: CASSEFVYEQYF.